The text below deals with one T cell receptor (beta chain). This clonotype was detected a few times. There is no known antigen for this receptor. No qualities accompany the bases; no much larger clone lies one base away. CDR1 and CDR2, per the germline V gene (reference sequence), are DFQATT and SNEGSKA. The CDR3 spans 15 residues, from the cysteine through the phenylalanine. Only the CDR3 region is kept as DNA, spanning 45 bases read in frame from base 1. V ends up 3 bases short and J 7 bases short, with an unmatched junction base count of 11. The sample comes from a study of T-cell reconstitution after alpha-beta-depleted transplantation in children (dated by TCRdb to about 2016). Some background on the complete study: Using TCR repertoire profiling, the study quantitatively followed how T-cell immune reconstitution unfolded in children after TCRalphabeta/CD19-depleted allogeneic hematopoietic cell transplantation.

The library was generated by PCR. The sequencing machine was an Illumina HiSeq 2500. Molecular barcoding was employed in the preparation of TCR libraries, with unique molecular identifiers being used to normalize TCRbeta repertoire quantification. TCRdb cleaned the public reads at Q25 with fastp, built clones with MiXCR and kept in-frame beta chains. Rows are combined by CDR3 protein, so each entry shows the most common genes and DNA. In this sample the table shows almost 400,000 distinct CDR3 sequences, roughly 20% of which occur a single time. In total, the top ten clones hold 3.5% to 4% of the sample.

In this chain, TRBV20-1 is recombined with TRBJ2-1; 8 nucleotides in the junction match TRBD2. The sequencing here drew on PBMCs from the stem cell graft donor, taken from the stem cell graft. This TCR was recovered from a human donor who donated a stem cell graft to a child with acute myeloid leukemia. The CDR3 corresponds to CSASPAGVGGNEQFF. In nucleotide form, the sequence is TGCAGTGCTAGTCCAGCGGGAGTAGGCGGTAATGAGCAGTTCTTC.